This entry features one T cell receptor beta chain sequence. What it recognizes is unknown. Time point meaning: week 5, during vaccination. Each dose of the vaccine consisted of 300 ug of mutant IDH1 20-mer peptide, with topical imiquimod. Every donor had a new WHO grade 3 or 4 astrocytoma that was IDH1-mutant, with loss of nuclear ATRX. The germline V gene encodes CDR1 MNHEY and CDR2 SVGAGI. The CDR3 loop spans 16 amino acids. V gave up 2 bases and J gave up 3 bases; unmatched junction bases: 10. This sample was included in a study of a mutant IDH1 vaccine in newly diagnosed glioma. Across the study: Patients in the study were vaccinated eight times, receiving shots in weeks 1, 3, 5, 7, 11, 15, 19 and 23. Antecedent treatment encompassed radiotherapy, temozolomide, or their combination; the majority received both.

Produced via immunoSEQ multiplex PCR; TCRdb's table is partial and in-frame only. The sample gives roughly 72,000 clones, 90% to 95% of which show up once; more than 0.5% is in the top ten. This chain connects TRBV6-5 to TRBJ2-7; TRBD2 aligns across 7 bases. This TCR came from a woman between 45 and 60 years old with glioma. The sequencing used PBMCs, collected from a glioma patient whose treatment included an IDH1 peptide vaccine. The DNA of the CDR3 is TGTGCCAGCAGTTACACCCGGGGGGAGCTCCTCTACGAGCAGTACTTC. Its protein product is CASSYTRGELLYEQYF.